Listed below are T cell receptor beta chains from one sample, sequenced in a study of T cells in Graves' hyperthyroidism and ophthalmopathy. TCRdb passed the multiplex PCR reads through MiXCR, listing each CDR3 protein once. Among roughly 740,000 distinct CDR3 sequences, about a sixth were seen once, and the ten largest hold roughly 8%. The sequenced material came from blood. Source of these receptors: a man between 18 and 29 years old with Graves' hyperthyroidism. Each CDR3 is given with its conserved first and last residue. A D gene is named only where the DNA matches it firmly. Size is stated for part of the rows, as once, few or many counts, or as a class when the clone is expanded.

j_gene: TRBJ2-1
v_gene: TRBV19
abundance: -
d_gene: TRBD1
CDR3nt: TGTGCCAGTAGTAGACAGGGGCTGACATACAATGAGCAGTTCTTC
CDR3aa: CASSRQGLTYNEQFF

j_gene: TRBJ2-4
v_gene: TRBV28
abundance: -
d_gene: TRBD2
CDR3nt: TGTGCCAGCAGTTCACAGCCGGGACTAGCGGGCCCGTTAGCCAAAAACATTCAGTACTTC
CDR3aa: CASSSQPGLAGPLAKNIQYF

j_gene: TRBJ2-1
v_gene: TRBV7-9
abundance: few
d_gene: TRBD1
CDR3nt: TGTGCCAGCAGACTAAGACAGGGGGAGCAGTTCTTC
CDR3aa: CASRLRQGEQFF

j_gene: TRBJ1-4
v_gene: TRBV28
abundance: -
d_gene: -
CDR3nt: TGTGCCAGCAGATCTTCTGGGTGGGAAAAACTGTTTTTT
CDR3aa: CASRSSGWEKLFF

j_gene: TRBJ1-1
v_gene: TRBV10-2
abundance: few
d_gene: -
CDR3nt: TGCGCCAGCAGTGCCGGGGACACTGAAGCTTTCTTT
CDR3aa: CASSAGDTEAFF

j_gene: TRBJ2-2
v_gene: TRBV20-1
abundance: -
d_gene: TRBD2
CDR3nt: TGCAGTGCGAGTAGCGGGATCGACACCGGGGAGCTGTTTTTT
CDR3aa: CSASSGIDTGELFF

j_gene: TRBJ1-1
v_gene: TRBV3-1
abundance: -
d_gene: -
CDR3nt: TGTGCCAGCAGCGTAGAAGGGGGTGCTGAAGCTTTCTTT
CDR3aa: CASSVEGGAEAFF

j_gene: TRBJ2-5
v_gene: TRBV18
abundance: many
d_gene: -
CDR3nt: TGTGCCAGCTCAACCGGCGAGCGCATCCAAGAGACCCAGTACTTC
CDR3aa: CASSTGERIQETQYF

j_gene: TRBJ2-1
v_gene: TRBV28
abundance: -
d_gene: -
CDR3nt: TGTGCCAGCACCGGGACAAATTTTTGGAATGAGCAGTTCTTC
CDR3aa: CASTGTNFWNEQFF

j_gene: TRBJ2-5
v_gene: TRBV10-3
abundance: many
d_gene: -
CDR3nt: TGTGCCATCAGTGAACCCAGGGGGGCCCAGTACTTC
CDR3aa: CAISEPRGAQYF

j_gene: TRBJ2-5
v_gene: TRBV12-3/TRBV12-4
abundance: many
d_gene: -
CDR3nt: TGTGCCAGCACCACCGGGCCGAGGGCCCAAGAGACCCAGTACTTC
CDR3aa: CASTTGPRAQETQYF

j_gene: TRBJ2-7
v_gene: TRBV9
abundance: few
d_gene: -
CDR3nt: TGTGCCAGCAGCGTTGGGGGGGGCTTTTACGAGCAGTACTTC
CDR3aa: CASSVGGGFYEQYF

j_gene: TRBJ2-7
v_gene: TRBV30
abundance: many
d_gene: TRBD1
CDR3nt: TGTGCCTGGAGGCCTCGGACAGGGGGCTACGAGCAGTACTTC
CDR3aa: CAWRPRTGGYEQYF

j_gene: TRBJ1-2
v_gene: TRBV28
abundance: many
d_gene: -
CDR3nt: TGTGCCAGCAGTCCGGGCCCTCCCCATGGCTACACCTTC
CDR3aa: CASSPGPPHGYTF

j_gene: TRBJ2-7
v_gene: TRBV30
abundance: -
d_gene: -
CDR3nt: TGTGCCTGGAGTGTACGTCTGGGCCGATCCTACGAGCAGTACTTC
CDR3aa: CAWSVRLGRSYEQYF

j_gene: TRBJ1-2
v_gene: TRBV2
abundance: many
d_gene: TRBD1
CDR3nt: TGTGCCACCCGGCCGGGACAGTTCTATGGCTACACCTTC
CDR3aa: CATRPGQFYGYTF

j_gene: TRBJ1-2
v_gene: TRBV29-1
abundance: few
d_gene: -
CDR3nt: TGCAGCGTTGAAATAGCAGCAGGCGGCTACACCTTC
CDR3aa: CSVEIAAGGYTF

j_gene: TRBJ1-5
v_gene: TRBV6-1
abundance: few
d_gene: TRBD1
CDR3nt: TGTGCCAGCACTAAGACAGGGATCGGCCAGCCCCAGCATTTT
CDR3aa: CASTKTGIGQPQHF

j_gene: TRBJ1-1
v_gene: TRBV19
abundance: many
d_gene: -
CDR3nt: TGTGCCAGTAGGCAGAGTAACACTGAAGCTTTCTTT
CDR3aa: CASRQSNTEAFF

j_gene: TRBJ2-3
v_gene: TRBV6-1
abundance: many
d_gene: TRBD1
CDR3nt: TGTGCCAGCAGTGCTACCGCCGGGACAGAACACACAGATACGCAGTATTTT
CDR3aa: CASSATAGTEHTDTQYF

j_gene: TRBJ2-3
v_gene: TRBV28
abundance: many
d_gene: TRBD2
CDR3nt: TGTGCCAGCAGTTTGGCCGGGACTAGCGGTCTCACAGATACGCAGTATTTT
CDR3aa: CASSLAGTSGLTDTQYF

j_gene: TRBJ2-7
v_gene: TRBV11-2
abundance: many
d_gene: TRBD1
CDR3nt: TGTGCCAGCAGTTACGACAGGGGTTCCTACGAGCAGTACTTC
CDR3aa: CASSYDRGSYEQYF

j_gene: TRBJ2-1
v_gene: TRBV5-5
abundance: -
d_gene: TRBD1
CDR3nt: TGTGCCAGCAGATTACCGGGACAGGGCGGGATGAGCTCCTACAATGAGCAGTTCTTC
CDR3aa: CASRLPGQGGMSSYNEQFF

j_gene: TRBJ2-2
v_gene: TRBV11-3
abundance: -
d_gene: -
CDR3nt: TGTGCCAGCAGCTACCCCGGAGCTAATACGAACACCGGGGAGCTGTTTTTT
CDR3aa: CASSYPGANTNTGELFF

j_gene: TRBJ1-3
v_gene: TRBV20-1
abundance: few
d_gene: TRBD1
CDR3nt: TGCAGTGCCGGACAGGGGGCGCTTGGAAACACCATATATTTT
CDR3aa: CSAGQGALGNTIYF

j_gene: TRBJ2-5
v_gene: TRBV5-1
abundance: -
d_gene: -
CDR3nt: TGCGCCAGCAGCCCCGGACGGAATTACTTCCAAGAGACCCAGTACTTC
CDR3aa: CASSPGRNYFQETQYF

j_gene: TRBJ1-2
v_gene: TRBV10-3
abundance: -
d_gene: -
CDR3nt: TGTGCCATCAATCGGGCGGACTATGGCTACACCTTC
CDR3aa: CAINRADYGYTF

j_gene: TRBJ2-1
v_gene: TRBV24-1
abundance: -
d_gene: TRBD2
CDR3nt: TGTGCCACCAGTGATGGACTAGCGGGAGTGGATGAGCAGTTCTTC
CDR3aa: CATSDGLAGVDEQFF

j_gene: TRBJ2-5
v_gene: TRBV5-6
abundance: many
d_gene: TRBD1
CDR3nt: TGTGCCAGCAGCTTCCAGGACAGGCCGCAAGAGACCCAGTACTTC
CDR3aa: CASSFQDRPQETQYF

j_gene: TRBJ1-1
v_gene: TRBV11-1
abundance: many
d_gene: -
CDR3nt: TGTGCCAGCAGCTTAACCCCCGACAGGAGCGATTTGAACACTGAAGCTTTCTTT
CDR3aa: CASSLTPDRSDLNTEAFF

j_gene: TRBJ2-3
v_gene: TRBV4-2
abundance: many
d_gene: TRBD1
CDR3nt: TGTGCCAGCAGCCCGCTACAGGGGGCAAGGGCAGATACGCAGTATTTT
CDR3aa: CASSPLQGARADTQYF

j_gene: TRBJ2-7
v_gene: TRBV28
abundance: many
d_gene: TRBD2
CDR3nt: TGTGCCAGCAGTTTTATGGGACTAGCTGGCGAGCAGTACTTC
CDR3aa: CASSFMGLAGEQYF

j_gene: TRBJ2-2
v_gene: TRBV29-1
abundance: -
d_gene: TRBD2
CDR3nt: TGCAGCGTTGTCCGGGGGACTACAACCGGGGAGCTGTTTTTT
CDR3aa: CSVVRGTTTGELFF

j_gene: TRBJ2-1
v_gene: TRBV20-1
abundance: -
d_gene: -
CDR3nt: TGCAGTGCTCTATTAGAGGGGTCTGAGCAGTTCTTC
CDR3aa: CSALLEGSEQFF

j_gene: TRBJ2-1
v_gene: TRBV30
abundance: many
d_gene: TRBD2
CDR3nt: TGTGCCTGGAGTTCTGGGATAGCGGGAGGGGATGAGCAGTTCTTC
CDR3aa: CAWSSGIAGGDEQFF

j_gene: TRBJ2-2
v_gene: TRBV25-1
abundance: -
d_gene: -
CDR3nt: TGTGCCAGCATGTTCGGCAATTCGAACACCGGGGAGCTGTTTTTT
CDR3aa: CASMFGNSNTGELFF

j_gene: TRBJ1-1
v_gene: TRBV11-2
abundance: few
d_gene: TRBD1
CDR3nt: TGTGCCAGCAGCACCCAGGGGGGGAAAACTGGAGCTTTCTTT
CDR3aa: CASSTQGGKTGAFF

j_gene: TRBJ1-4
v_gene: TRBV7-9
abundance: -
d_gene: TRBD1
CDR3nt: TGTGCCAGCAGGAAAGCCGGGACAGGGGCCGAAAAACTGTTTTTT
CDR3aa: CASRKAGTGAEKLFF

j_gene: TRBJ2-6
v_gene: TRBV9
abundance: -
d_gene: TRBD2
CDR3nt: TGTGCCAGCAGCGTTTCGGGACTAGCCTTCCGCTCTGGGGCCAACGTCCTGACTTTC
CDR3aa: CASSVSGLAFRSGANVLTF